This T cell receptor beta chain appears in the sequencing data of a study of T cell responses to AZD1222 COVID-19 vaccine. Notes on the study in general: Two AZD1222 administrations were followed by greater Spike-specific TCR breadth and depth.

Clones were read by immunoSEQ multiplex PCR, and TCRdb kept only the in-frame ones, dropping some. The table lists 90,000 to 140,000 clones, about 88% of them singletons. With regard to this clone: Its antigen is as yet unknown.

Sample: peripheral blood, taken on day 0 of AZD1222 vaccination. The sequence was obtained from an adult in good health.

CDR3 loop: CASSMYSGGTLLGNIQYF. In DNA form, the CDR3 reads TGTGCCAGTAGTATGTATAGCGGGGGGACCCTGCTTGGAAACATTCAGTACTTC. The chain has TRBV19 and TRBJ2-4; TRBD2 aligns across 10 bases. CDR3 length: 18 residues. The germline V gene has CDR1 LNHDA and CDR2 SQIVND (reference sequence). The V segment lost 3 bases and the J segment 6 bases; nucleotides outside the gene matches: 14.